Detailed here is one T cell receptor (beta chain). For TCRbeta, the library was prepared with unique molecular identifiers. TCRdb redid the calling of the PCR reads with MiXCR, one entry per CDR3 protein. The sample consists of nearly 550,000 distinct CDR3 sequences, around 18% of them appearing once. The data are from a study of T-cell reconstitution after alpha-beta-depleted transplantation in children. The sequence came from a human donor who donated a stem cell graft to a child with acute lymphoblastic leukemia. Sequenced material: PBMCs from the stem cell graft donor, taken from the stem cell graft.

CDR3 loop: CASSWGRGTRSYEQYF. The DNA of the CDR3 is TGTGCCAGCAGTTGGGGTAGAGGGACTCGTTCCTACGAGCAGTACTTC. The V gene is TRBV12-3 or TRBV12-4, the J gene TRBJ2-7; maybe TRBD2 (6 bases). The V gene lost 4 bases and the J gene lost 1 base, with 17 bases spanning the gap. The CDR3 is made up of 16 amino acids.